Presented here are 31 T cell receptor beta chains from one specimen sequenced in a study of CD8+CD57+ T cells in acquired aplastic anemia. TCR beta VDJ and CDR3 were profiled, and genomic DNA was the template. TCRdb re-called the reads through MiXCR, storing one row per CDR3 protein. Altogether around 250,000 distinct CDR3 sequences are present, 50% to 70% being singletons, with the ten largest covering around 8%. The source material was sorted CD4+, CD8+, or CD8+CD57+ T cells (not recorded which) from PBMCs. These receptors came from a human donor with severe aplastic anemia or a healthy control (not recorded which).

V is TRBV20-1 and J is TRBJ1-2, with D uncertain. Germline CDR1 reads DFQATT; CDR2 reads SNEGSKA (reference sequence). The CDR3 covers 13 residues. V lost 6 bases to trimming and J lost 2 bases, with 13 bases between them. The CDR3 nucleotides are TGCAGTGCCCAGGAGCGGTACAACTATGGCTACACCTTC. Its protein product is CSAQERYNYGYTF.

The rearrangement joins TRBV20-1 to TRBJ1-5, with 9 bases lining up with TRBD1. The CDR3 consists of 12 residues. Losses at the gene ends were 7 bases for V and 5 bases for J; bases not matched to a gene: 3. Germline CDR1 is DFQATT and CDR2 is SNEGSKA (reference sequence). The CDR3 nucleotides read TGCAGTGGCAGGACAGGGGATCAGCCCCAGCATTTT. Its protein product is CSGRTGDQPQHF.

This clonotype was counted a few times. The chain combines TRBV7-9 with TRBJ2-5; unclear D gene. Germline V gene data show CDR1 as SEHNR and CDR2 as FQNEAQ (reference sequence). Deletions cut 4 bases from V and 3 bases from J, with 9 bases between. The CDR3 spans 13 residues. The CDR3, as DNA: TGTGCCAGCAGCTCCCCGTGGGAAGAGACCCAGTACTTC. Encoded protein: CASSSPWEETQYF.

This clonotype has more than one count but fewer than ten. The chain is built from TRBV29-1 and TRBJ2-7; possible D gene TRBD1, 6 bases. This CDR3 is 11 amino acids long. The V and J ends lost 3 bases and 3 bases respectively, with 6 bases between them. Germline assignment: CDR1 SQVTM and CDR2 ANQGSEA. The CDR3 region is CSVETGYEQYF. For the CDR3, the DNA is TGCAGCGTTGAGACAGGCTACGAGCAGTACTTC.

This clonotype has just a few counts. This chain connects TRBV27 to TRBJ1-1, with D perhaps matching TRBD1 (5 bases). CDR3 size: 15 residues. The V and J ends lost 5 bases and 1 base respectively, with 14 bases between them. CDR1 is MNHEY and CDR2 is SMNVEV in the germline V gene (reference sequence). The CDR3 nucleotides are TGTGCCAGCAGTCGCTTCACAGGAGCGAACACTGAAGCTTTCTTT. Translating gives CASSRFTGANTEAFF.

This clonotype was recorded only once. The chain uses TRBV7-9 and TRBJ2-3; D is unclear. CDR3 length equals 13 residues. V was pared by 7 bases and J by 2 bases, with 10 bases between. Germline V gene sequence: CDR1 SEHNR, CDR2 FQNEAQ (reference sequence). The CDR3 sequence is CASTSHFTDTQYF. The CDR3 DNA sequence: TGTGCCAGCACCTCACACTTCACAGATACGCAGTATTTT.

This clonotype appeared a few times. The chain has TRBV20-1 and TRBJ2-1, with a possible D match to TRBD2 (6 bases). V was clipped by 0 bases and J by 8 bases, with 11 bases between them. Germline CDR1 DFQATT, CDR2 SNEGSKA (reference sequence). The CDR3 runs to 13 residues. CDR3 in DNA: TGCAGTGCTAGAGAGAGAGAGCGGGATGAGCAGTTCTTC. It translates to CSARERERDEQFF.

Turning to this clonotype: This sequence may be a read error, since a much larger clone differs from it by one base. The chain employs TRBV25-1 and TRBJ2-3, with 9 positions matching TRBD1. This CDR3 is 17 amino acids long. J gave up 2 bases and V 3 bases, and 9 bases lay outside the gene matches. Germline V gene lookup returns CDR1 MGHDK and CDR2 SYGVNS. This chain's CDR3 is CASSDPGQGGSTDTQYF. CDR3 nucleotides: TGTGCCAGCAGTGATCCGGGACAGGGTGGTTCCACAGATACGCAGTATTTT.

A word on this clonotype: A read error may account for a junction end that differs from germline. The genes are TRBV2 and TRBJ2-7; 7 bases agree with TRBD1. The CDR3 contains 15 residues. Germline assignment: CDR1 SNHLY and CDR2 FYNNEI. The DNA of the CDR3 is TGCGCCAGCAGCCTTACAGGGGCAGAAACCTACGAGCAGTACTTC. Its protein product is CASSLTGAETYEQYF.

This clonotype came up many times. This chain links TRBV19 with TRBJ2-5; D may correspond to TRBD1 or TRBD2 (5 bases each). There are 14 residues in the CDR3. The germline V and J ends were trimmed by 1 base and 4 bases, with 10 bases remaining between them. Germline V gives CDR1 LNHDA, CDR2 SQIVND (reference sequence). The CDR3 loop is CASSIGGTRETQYF. The CDR3 DNA sequence: TGTGCCAGTAGTATAGGTGGGACCAGAGAGACCCAGTACTTC.

This clonotype was picked up many times. The V and J genes are TRBV6-6 and TRBJ2-7; perhaps TRBD1 as D (6 bases). From germline, CDR1 is MNHNY and CDR2 SVGAGI (reference sequence). V lost 5 bases to trimming and J lost 3 bases, with 14 bases between them. This CDR3 comprises 14 residues. The CDR3 DNA reads as TGTGCCAGCAGTCTTCGACAGGACAGCTACGAGCAGTACTTC. Protein sequence: CASSLRQDSYEQYF.

This clonotype was counted a single time. CDR3 coding DNA: TGTGCCAGCATGAACCGGGGGGAGAACGAGCAGTACTTC. Residues: CASMNRGENEQYF. The chain uses TRBV7-3 and TRBJ2-7, with 7 bases identical to TRBD2. CDR3 length: 13 residues. CDR1 is SGHTA and CDR2 is FQGTGA in the germline V gene. V lost 7 bases, J lost 5 bases, and 8 bases stayed unmatched.

The chain couples TRBV20-1 to TRBJ2-5; D may match TRBD1 or TRBD2 (5 bases each). CDR1 is DFQATT and CDR2 is SNEGSKA in the germline V gene (reference sequence). The ends were cut back, 4 bases at V and 5 bases at J, with 11 bases in the middle. The CDR3 has 12 amino acids. The CDR3 DNA sequence: TGCAGTGCTACGGGGACGGCCGAGACCCAGTACTTC. Its translation is CSATGTAETQYF.

This sequence joins TRBV5-5 and TRBJ2-1, with 9 bases aligning to TRBD2. The junction had 7 bases not matched to a gene; V was cut back by 5 bases and J by 4 bases. The CDR3 spans 15 residues. Germline CDR1 is SGHKS and CDR2 is YYEKEE (reference sequence). The CDR3 DNA reads TGTGCCAGCAGGCAAGCTAGCGGGACTTACAATGAGCAGTTCTTC. Its translation: CASRQASGTYNEQFF. The whole variable domain, remainder taken from reference TRBV5-5 and TRBJ2-1, is DAGVTQSPTHLIKTRGQQVTLRCSPISGHKSVSWYQQVLGQGPQFIFQYYEKEERGRGNFPDRFSARQFPNYSSELNVNALLLGDSALYLCASRQASGTYNEQFFGPGTRLTVL.

CDR3 DNA: TGTGCCAGCAGTCCCTTGGGGGTAAGGAGTTCACCCCTCCACTTT. Translation gives CASSPLGVRSSPLHF. The rearrangement joins TRBV27 to TRBJ1-6, with a weak D call TRBD1 (5 bases). The CDR3 runs 15 residues. In germline, CDR1 is MNHEY, CDR2 SMNVEV (reference sequence). The V end lost 5 bases, the J end lost 9 bases, and 17 bases lay between the germline ends.

The count of this clonotype is one. The rearrangement uses TRBV28 and TRBJ1-6; tentative D call: TRBD1 (6 bases). Trimming removed 5 bases from V and 7 bases from J, with 12 bases in between. The CDR3 extends over 14 amino acids. CDR1 and CDR2 (germline): MDHEN, SYDVKM. As DNA, the CDR3 is TGTGCCAGCAGTCTCAGGGGTACAAATTCACCCCTCCACTTT. Encoded protein: CASSLRGTNSPLHF.

This clonotype was seen just once. The genes are TRBV20-1 and TRBJ1-1; no clear D. Trimming left V 1 base short and J 4 bases short, with 16 bases between. This CDR3 has 15 amino acids. Germline V gives CDR1 DFQATT, CDR2 SNEGSKA (reference sequence). The CDR3 protein is CSARVLEGLSTEAFF. The CDR3 coding sequence is TGCAGTGCTAGAGTTTTGGAAGGATTGAGCACTGAAGCTTTCTTT.

The CDR3 coding sequence is TGTGCCAGCAGCTCTGAACTGCCGGGGGAGCTGTTTTTT. Translated, it gives CASSSELPGELFF. The rearrangement links TRBV7-9 to TRBJ2-2; D remains unclear. Germline loops: CDR1 SEHNR, CDR2 FQNEAQ (reference sequence). The CDR3 has 13 amino acids. V was pared by 4 bases and J by 8 bases, with 11 bases between. Full variable domain (rest looked up from reference TRBV7-9 and TRBJ2-2): DTGVSQNPRHKITKRGQNVTFRCDPISEHNRLYWYRQTLGQGPEFLTYFQNEAQLEKSRLLSDRFSAERPKGSFSTLEIQRTEQGDSAMYLCASSSELPGELFFGEGSRLTVL.

The V gene is TRBV24-1, the J gene TRBJ1-2; no definite D call. The germline gives CDR1 KGHDR, CDR2 SFDVKD. The V gene lost 0 bases and the J gene lost 6 bases, with 13 bases spanning the gap. The CDR3 is 15 residues long. The CDR3 DNA reads as TGTGCCACCAGTGATTTGGGGGTAAACGGCCATGGCTACACCTTC. Translating gives CATSDLGVNGHGYTF.

The J gene is TRBJ2-3, the V gene TRBV14, with TRBD2 as a possible D gene (6 bases). Trimming shortened V by 4 bases and J by 4 bases, and 9 bases separated the two germline ends. This CDR3 has 13 amino acids. Per the germline V gene, CDR1 is SGHDN and CDR2 is FVKESK. CDR3: CASSRLGADTQYF. In DNA form, the CDR3 reads TGTGCCAGCAGCCGACTAGGTGCAGATACGCAGTATTTT.

This clonotype was counted ten times or more. The V gene is TRBV5-1, the J gene TRBJ2-4; 7 positions match TRBD2. J gave up 3 bases and V 0 bases, and 15 bases lay outside the gene matches. The CDR3 is 19 residues long. The germline V gene encodes CDR1 SGHRS and CDR2 YFSETQ. CDR3 sequence: CASSLVPRGEGGSKNIQYF. In DNA form, the CDR3 reads TGCGCCAGCAGCTTGGTTCCCCGGGGGGAAGGTGGGAGCAAAAACATTCAGTACTTC.

This clonotype showed up just a few times. The chain is built from TRBV7-8 and TRBJ2-3; no definite D call. Germline CDR1 reads SGHVS; CDR2 reads FQNEAQ. This CDR3 comprises 14 residues. The V gene lost 0 bases and the J gene lost 1 base, with 5 bases spanning the gap. This chain's CDR3 is CASSLAPGTDTQYF. Written as DNA, the CDR3 is TGTGCCAGCAGCTTAGCGCCGGGCACAGATACGCAGTATTTT.

This clonotype was detected only once. The V gene is TRBV2, the J gene TRBJ2-6; 8 bases match TRBD1. CDR3 length: 15 amino acids. Germline V gene sequence: CDR1 SNHLY, CDR2 FYNNEI. Trimming removed 2 bases from V and 4 bases from J; junction bases left unmatched: 1. The CDR3 region has the DNA TGTGCCAGCAGTGAACAGGGGGCCGGGGCCAACGTCCTGACTTTC. It codes for CASSEQGAGANVLTF.

A note on this clonotype: Mismatch with germline at one junction end may stem from a read error. This chain joins TRBV5-1 and TRBJ2-5; D is uncertain. CDR3 size: 12 residues. CDR1 and CDR2 (germline): SGHRS, YFSETQ. The CDR3 here is CATAGSQETQYF. The CDR3 region has the DNA TGTGCCACGGCCGGGTCCCAAGAGACCCAGTACTTC.

There are many counts of this clonotype. The CDR3 protein is CASSQEGTGLPYNEQFF. The CDR3 region has the DNA TGTGCCAGCAGCCAAGAAGGGACAGGGTTACCCTACAATGAGCAGTTCTTC. The chain links TRBV4-2 to TRBJ2-1, with 9 bases matching TRBD1. The CDR3 is 17 amino acids. J gave up 2 bases and V 0 bases, and 5 bases lay outside the gene matches. Germline values: CDR1 LGHNA, CDR2 YNFKEQ.

This clonotype was observed once. The V call is TRBV5-8, the J call TRBJ2-3, with 12 bases lining up with TRBD2. This CDR3 is 16 amino acids long. Germline V gene sequence: CDR1 SGHTS, CDR2 YDEGEE. With 1 base clipped from V and 1 base from J, the junction kept 1 base outside the gene matches. The CDR3 is CASSLTSGGRTDTQYF. CDR3 bases: TGTGCCAGCAGCTTGACTAGCGGGGGGCGCACAGATACGCAGTATTTT.

This clonotype was seen only a few times. This chain uses TRBV10-3 with TRBJ2-7, with 7 bases that match TRBD2. The ends lost 6 bases at V and 3 bases at J; junction bases unmatched: 8. The CDR3 totals 14 residues. Germline-derived CDR1 and CDR2 are ENHRY and SYGVKD. CDR3 sequence reads: CAISPGGSLYEQYF. DNA of the CDR3: TGTGCCATCAGCCCGGGGGGATCCCTCTACGAGCAGTACTTC.

The rearrangement links TRBV19 to TRBJ2-3; 9 bases are a match to TRBD2. This CDR3 has 15 residues. Germline loops: CDR1 LNHDA, CDR2 SQIVND (reference sequence). V trimming: 1 base; J trimming: 1 base; junction bases outside the gene matches: 0. CDR3 region: CASSIGTSGTDTQYF. CDR3 sequence (DNA): TGTGCCAGTAGTATAGGGACTAGCGGCACAGATACGCAGTATTTT.

The J gene is TRBJ1-3, the V gene TRBV20-1, with TRBD1 identical over 9 bases. Trimming took 5 bases from V and 3 from J; bases not matched to a gene: 5. CDR1 and CDR2 from the germline V gene are DFQATT and SNEGSKA (reference sequence). The length of the CDR3 is 14 residues. The chain's CDR3 is CSAPGQGFGNTIYF. CDR3 DNA: TGCAGTGCTCCGGGACAGGGATTTGGAAACACCATATATTTT.

J is TRBJ2-7 and V is TRBV14; D gene ambiguous. This CDR3 region has 13 residues. The germline gives CDR1 SGHDN, CDR2 FVKESK. V was pared by 1 base and J by 5 bases, with 9 bases between. CDR3 nucleotide sequence: TGTGCCAGCAGCCAAGCTCAGGCGGACGAGCAGTACTTC. It specifies CASSQAQADEQYF.

This clonotype was detected many times. V usage is TRBV7-8 and J usage is TRBJ2-1; 14 bases align to TRBD2. The CDR3 sequence is 16 residues long. Germline assignment: CDR1 SGHVS and CDR2 FQNEAQ. Losses at the gene ends were 4 bases for V and 7 bases for J; bases not matched to a gene: 6. This chain's CDR3 is CASSSGLAGGRNEQFF. CDR3 in DNA: TGTGCCAGCAGCTCCGGACTAGCGGGGGGTCGGAATGAGCAGTTCTTC.